Below, 27 T cell receptor beta chains from the same sample are listed, as sequenced in a study of cytomegalovirus exposure and HLA in healthy donors. The PCR was carried out with 60 Vbeta primers and 13 Jbeta primers. Produced via immunoSEQ multiplex PCR; TCRdb's table is partial and in-frame only. This table has over 100,000 clones, under 90% appearing once. The sequencing input was PBMCs. These receptors were collected from a woman aged 25 to 39 in good health and CMV-seronegative.

V is TRBV5-1 and J is TRBJ2-1, with TRBD2 identical over 10 bases. The CDR3 extends over 16 amino acids. Germline V gene data show CDR1 as SGHRS and CDR2 as YFSETQ. J gave up 7 bases and V 0 bases, and 7 bases lay outside the gene matches. CDR3 sequence (DNA): TGCGCCAGCAGCTTGGTATTAGCGGGAGGCGGAAATGAGCAGTTCTTC. Protein: CASSLVLAGGGNEQFF.

The chain has TRBV6-5 and TRBJ1-4, with 9 positions matching TRBD1. The V gene's germline CDR1 is MNHEY and CDR2 SVGAGI. V shed 6 bases, J shed 7 bases, and the junction held 6 bases outside the gene matches. This CDR3 is 14 amino acids long. The CDR3 DNA reads as TGTGCCAGCAGCCAGAACAGGGGGCGTGAAAAACTGTTTTTT. Protein sequence: CASSQNRGREKLFF.

This chain connects TRBV7-6 to TRBJ2-2; 12 bases are shared with TRBD1. CDR3 size: 16 residues. Germline CDR1 SGHVS, CDR2 FNYEAQ. The J segment lost 4 bases and the V segment lost 4 bases, leaving 4 bases of the junction unmatched. CDR3 amino acids: CASSWGQGAGTGELFF. The CDR3 coding sequence is TGTGCCAGCAGCTGGGGACAGGGGGCTGGCACCGGGGAGCTGTTTTTT.

CDR3: CASRGSGTTYEQYF. The CDR3 DNA is TGTGCCAGCAGGGGGTCCGGGACTACCTACGAGCAGTACTTC. The chain uses TRBV2 and TRBJ2-7; TRBD2 agrees at 7 bases. CDR1 and CDR2 from the germline V gene are SNHLY and FYNNEI. This CDR3 is built from 14 residues. The J segment lost 2 bases and the V segment lost 6 bases, leaving 7 bases of the junction unmatched.

The V call is TRBV6-7, the J call TRBJ2-4; unclear D gene. TRBV6-7 is treated as an ORF (open reading frame) with a function not yet certain. Trimming removed 1 base at V and 0 bases at J, with 10 bases between. CDR3 size: 16 residues. The CDR3 sequence: CASSYFSHLAKNIQYF. The CDR3, as DNA: TGTGCCAGCAGTTACTTTAGCCATCTAGCCAAAAACATTCAGTACTTC.

J is TRBJ1-5 and V is TRBV28, with TRBD1 matching 9 bases. The J segment lost 3 bases and the V segment lost 8 bases, leaving 8 bases of the junction unmatched. This CDR3 comprises 15 residues. Germline V gene lookup returns CDR1 MDHEN and CDR2 SYDVKM. The CDR3 nucleotides read TGTGCCAGCGATTCGGGACAGGGCTTCAATCAGCCCCAGCATTTT. Residues: CASDSGQGFNQPQHF.

This clone was counted between two and nine times. The chain couples TRBV19 to TRBJ2-1; the D gene is possibly TRBD2 (5 bases). V shed 6 bases and J shed 3 bases, with 9 bases lying between them. The CDR3 runs to 13 residues. The V gene's germline CDR1 is LNHDA and CDR2 SQIVND (reference sequence). In DNA form, the CDR3 reads TGTGCCAGTAGCGGGGAAATCTACAATGAGCAGTTCTTC. As protein: CASSGEIYNEQFF.

This rearrangement joins TRBV19 to TRBJ2-3, with D perhaps TRBD1 (5 bases). The CDR3 covers 15 residues. Trimming shortened V by 6 bases and J by 0 bases, and 13 bases separated the two germline ends. Germline assignment: CDR1 LNHDA and CDR2 SQIVND (reference sequence). CDR3 residues: CASRTTDASTDTQYF. CDR3 DNA sequence: TGTGCCAGTAGAACGACAGACGCTAGCACAGATACGCAGTATTTT.

The J gene is TRBJ1-1, the V gene TRBV7-6; TRBD1 matches at 12 bases. CDR1 and CDR2 (germline): SGHVS, FNYEAQ. The CDR3 runs 19 residues. V lost 3 bases and J lost 10; bases outside the gene matches: 21. The CDR3 loop is CASSFRVSALTGTGGRAFF. CDR3 DNA: TGTGCCAGCAGCTTTAGAGTTTCGGCCCTAACCGGGACAGGGGGCCGAGCTTTCTTT.

J is TRBJ2-3 and V is TRBV29-1; 8 nucleotides agree with TRBD2. The V and J ends lost 4 bases and 2 bases, in that order; junction bases with no gene match: 5. The CDR3 is 14 amino acids. Germline loops: CDR1 SQVTM, CDR2 ANQGSEA. The CDR3 spells CSVVPLADTDTQYF. DNA of the CDR3: TGCAGCGTTGTTCCACTAGCGGACACAGATACGCAGTATTTT.

The rearrangement joins TRBV29-1 to TRBJ2-7; 10 bases are shared with TRBD1. This CDR3 is built from 14 residues. V lost 3 bases to trimming and J lost 5 bases; unmatched junction nucleotides: 7. Germline V lookup: CDR1 SQVTM, CDR2 ANQGSEA. CDR3 in amino acids: CSVDVLGQGHEQYF. The CDR3 DNA reads as TGCAGCGTTGATGTCTTGGGACAGGGGCACGAGCAGTACTTC.

CDR3 bases: TGCGCCAGCAGCTTGCTCTCAGGGGGCACCAACACTGAAGCTTTCTTT. Its protein product is CASSLLSGGTNTEAFF. The chain joins TRBV5-1 to TRBJ1-1; 8 bases match TRBD1. This CDR3 contains 16 residues. Germline CDR1 SGHRS, CDR2 YFSETQ. The V and J ends lost 1 base and 2 bases, in that order; junction bases with no gene match: 7.

As DNA, the CDR3 is TGCGCCAGCAGCTGGGGACTAGCGTATAACACAGATACGCAGTATTTT. Translation: CASSWGLAYNTDTQYF. V is TRBV5-1 and J is TRBJ2-3, with 10 bases lining up with TRBD2. The CDR3 runs 16 residues. Germline V gives CDR1 SGHRS, CDR2 YFSETQ. With 3 bases clipped from V and 2 bases from J, the junction kept 6 bases outside the gene matches.

This clone was picked up one time. The chain recombines TRBV7-8 with TRBJ2-3, with a weak D call TRBD2 (7 bases). The V gene's germline CDR1 is SGHVS and CDR2 FQNEAQ. V lost 5 bases to trimming and J lost 6 bases, with 12 bases between them. This CDR3 is built from 13 residues. DNA of the CDR3: TGTGCCAGCAGCGCGGGGGCACGGGATACGCAGTATTTT. This encodes CASSAGARDTQYF.

The rearrangement links TRBV5-6 to TRBJ2-7; the match to TRBD1 covers 7 bases. Trimming at V came to 1 base and at J to 2 bases, leaving 6 bases not matched to a gene. This CDR3 has 15 amino acids. Germline CDR1 and CDR2: SGHDT and YYEEEE. In nucleotides, the CDR3 is TGTGCCAGCAGCTTGCAGGGACAGATCCCCTACGAGCAGTACTTC. Its translation: CASSLQGQIPYEQYF.

The J gene is TRBJ2-7, the V gene TRBV28; D ambiguous. Germline V gives CDR1 MDHEN, CDR2 SYDVKM. This CDR3 comprises 12 residues. The V end lost 4 bases, the J end lost 3 bases, and 7 bases lay between the germline ends. The CDR3 here is CASSSGRYEQYF. The CDR3 bases are TGTGCCAGCAGTTCTGGGCGCTACGAGCAGTACTTC.

The CDR3 nucleotides are TGTGCCACCAGCAGAGAATTTTGGGGCGGCGAGCAGTTCTTC. Translating it yields CATSREFWGGEQFF. The chain uses TRBV15 and TRBJ2-1; D is perhaps TRBD1 (5 bases). CDR3 length equals 14 residues. The germline gives CDR1 LNHNV, CDR2 YYDKDF (reference sequence). Trimming removed 0 bases at V and 10 bases at J, with 13 bases between.

The chain carries TRBV27 and TRBJ2-1, with D possibly matching TRBD2 (5 bases). The CDR3 totals 15 residues. V lost 5 bases, J lost 4 bases, and 15 bases lay in between. The germline CDR1 and CDR2 sequences are MNHEY and SMNVEV (reference sequence). The CDR3 coding sequence is TGTGCCAGCAGTGGGTTGGGAGCCTTTTACAATGAGCAGTTCTTC. Translated: CASSGLGAFYNEQFF.

V gene TRBV6-1 combines with J gene TRBJ2-7, with 9 positions matching TRBD2. V shed 0 bases, J shed 2 bases, and the junction held 5 bases outside the gene matches. The germline gives CDR1 MNHNS, CDR2 SASEGT. The CDR3 runs to 16 residues. This CDR3 reads CASSEARLAGTYEQYF. Here the CDR3 DNA reads TGTGCCAGCAGTGAAGCTCGCCTAGCGGGAACCTACGAGCAGTACTTC.

The chain employs TRBV29-1 and TRBJ2-7; D may be TRBD1 (6 bases). There are 13 residues in the CDR3. Trimming removed 2 bases from V and 3 bases from J, with 11 bases in between. The V gene's germline CDR1 is SQVTM and CDR2 ANQGSEA. CDR3 nucleotides: TGCAGCGTTGAAACAGGGCAAGTCTACGAGCAGTACTTC. Encoded protein: CSVETGQVYEQYF.

The chain is built from TRBV27 and TRBJ2-5; 7 bases fit TRBD2. CDR1 and CDR2 (germline): MNHEY, SMNVEV (reference sequence). V shed 2 bases and J 5 bases; nucleotides not matched to a gene: 5. The CDR3 extends over 14 amino acids. The CDR3 here is CASSLVGGFETQYF. CDR3 sequence (DNA): TGTGCCAGCAGTTTAGTGGGAGGGTTTGAGACCCAGTACTTC.

J is TRBJ2-5 and V is TRBV29-1; 10 bases are shared with TRBD2. The length of the CDR3 is 15 residues. Trimming cost V 6 bases and J 2 bases; bases outside gene matches: 9. The germline CDR1 and CDR2 sequences are SQVTM and ANQGSEA. The CDR3 DNA follows: TGCAGCGTCTTATCCGGGACTAGCGCTCAAGAGACCCAGTACTTC. Translation gives CSVLSGTSAQETQYF.

This chain joins TRBV5-1 and TRBJ2-7; 10 bases map to TRBD2. This CDR3 has 17 residues. Per germline, CDR1 SGHRS and CDR2 YFSETQ. Trimming took 2 bases from V and 1 from J; bases not matched to a gene: 9. The CDR3: CASSLVLAGAGSYEQYF. DNA for the CDR3: TGCGCCAGCAGCTTAGTCCTAGCGGGAGCTGGTTCCTACGAGCAGTACTTC.

The chain employs TRBV7-3 and TRBJ2-2; D is possibly TRBD1 (6 bases). V shed 2 bases and J shed 4 bases, with 8 bases lying between them. Looked up from germline, CDR1 is SGHTA and CDR2 is FQGTGA. The CDR3 length is 14 residues. CDR3 residues: CASSLVGGTGELFF. In nucleotides, the CDR3 is TGTGCCAGCAGCTTAGTAGGGGGCACCGGGGAGCTGTTTTTT.

The chain is built from TRBV6-5 and TRBJ2-7; the D is unclear. The ends were cut back, 0 bases at V and 7 bases at J, with 16 bases in the middle. Germline V gene lookup returns CDR1 MNHEY and CDR2 SVGAGI. This CDR3 is built from 15 residues. CDR3 protein: CASSYSGEARGEQYF. CDR3 DNA sequence: TGTGCCAGCAGTTACTCAGGAGAGGCGAGAGGTGAGCAGTACTTC.

This chain links TRBV9 with TRBJ2-7, with D maybe TRBD1 (6 bases). This CDR3 has 14 residues. Trimming shortened V by 0 bases and J by 4 bases, and 11 bases separated the two germline ends. Germline V gene data show CDR1 as SGDLS and CDR2 as YYNGEE. CDR3: CASSVEGGSYEQYF. Here the CDR3 DNA reads TGTGCCAGCAGCGTAGAAGGGGGATCTTACGAGCAGTACTTC.

The rearrangement joins TRBV11-2 to TRBJ1-4; D is ambiguous. V lost 6 bases and J lost 17, with 25 bases in between. Germline CDR1 SGHAT, CDR2 FQNNGV. The CDR3 runs to 14 residues. The CDR3 region has the DNA TGTGCCAGCAGGTCAATAGAGGGCCCCGCGGAAGTATTTTTT. Translation gives CASRSIEGPAEVFF.